These T cell receptor beta chains were read from a single sample in a study of OX40 agonist ivuxolimab in advanced cancers. Libraries were prepared by immunoSEQ multiplex PCR; TCRdb keeps only in-frame clonotypes and omits some of them. The profile shows tens of thousands of clones, more than 80% of them singletons. The source material was CD4+ or CD8+ T cells sorted from blood, sampled in a trial of the OX40 agonist ivuxolimab. These receptors originate from an adult with an advanced solid tumor such as melanoma, head and neck, liver or kidney cancer. CDR3s include the opening cysteine and the closing phenylalanine or tryptophan. Each record gives: J gene, V gene, D gene, CDR3 DNA, CDR3 protein. A D gene is named only where the DNA matches it firmly.

J gene: TRBJ2-7; V gene: TRBV11-3; D gene: -; CDR3 DNA: TGTGCCAGCAGTCTTCAGGGCATCGGCTACGAGCAGTACTTC; CDR3 protein: CASSLQGIGYEQYF
J gene: TRBJ1-2; V gene: TRBV6-5; D gene: -; CDR3 DNA: TGTGCCAGCAGTTTGGTGGGGTATGGCTACACCTTC; CDR3 protein: CASSLVGYGYTF
J gene: TRBJ1-4; V gene: TRBV7-2; D gene: -; CDR3 DNA: TGTGCCAGCAGTTCACAGGGTGCTAATGAAAAACTGTTTTTT; CDR3 protein: CASSSQGANEKLFF
J gene: TRBJ2-7; V gene: TRBV10-3; D gene: TRBD1; CDR3 DNA: TGTGCCATCAGACAGGGGGCCACGGACGAGCAGTACTTC; CDR3 protein: CAIRQGATDEQYF
J gene: TRBJ1-2; V gene: TRBV9; D gene: -; CDR3 DNA: TGTGCCAGCAGCACCGGGGACCTACTTAACTATGGCTACACCTTC; CDR3 protein: CASSTGDLLNYGYTF
J gene: TRBJ2-5; V gene: TRBV10-3; D gene: TRBD2; CDR3 DNA: TGTGCCATCGGCAACCCAATAGCGGGGACCCAAGAGACCCAGTACTTC; CDR3 protein: CAIGNPIAGTQETQYF
J gene: TRBJ1-2; V gene: TRBV30; D gene: TRBD1; CDR3 DNA: TGTGCCTGGAGTCCAGGGGGGTCTGGCTACACCTTC; CDR3 protein: CAWSPGGSGYTF
J gene: TRBJ2-3; V gene: TRBV12-5; D gene: -; CDR3 DNA: TGTGCTAGTGGTCCCGGCCCCCCGGCAGATACGCAGTATTTT; CDR3 protein: CASGPGPPADTQYF
J gene: TRBJ1-5; V gene: TRBV15; D gene: -; CDR3 DNA: TGTGCCACCAGCAGAGATATTTCAGGGCGGAATCAGCCCCAGCATTTT; CDR3 protein: CATSRDISGRNQPQHF
J gene: TRBJ2-2; V gene: TRBV5-1; D gene: TRBD1; CDR3 DNA: TGCGCCAGCAGCTTGCGACAGGACAGGGTTAGCGGGGAGCTGTTTTTT; CDR3 protein: CASSLRQDRVSGELFF
J gene: TRBJ2-3; V gene: TRBV7-2; D gene: -; CDR3 DNA: TGTGCCAGCAGCTTTTATGCAGATACGCAGTATTTT; CDR3 protein: CASSFYADTQYF
J gene: TRBJ1-2; V gene: TRBV7-6; D gene: TRBD1; CDR3 DNA: TGTGCCAGCAGTCCGGGACAGGTCTATGGCTACACCTTC; CDR3 protein: CASSPGQVYGYTF